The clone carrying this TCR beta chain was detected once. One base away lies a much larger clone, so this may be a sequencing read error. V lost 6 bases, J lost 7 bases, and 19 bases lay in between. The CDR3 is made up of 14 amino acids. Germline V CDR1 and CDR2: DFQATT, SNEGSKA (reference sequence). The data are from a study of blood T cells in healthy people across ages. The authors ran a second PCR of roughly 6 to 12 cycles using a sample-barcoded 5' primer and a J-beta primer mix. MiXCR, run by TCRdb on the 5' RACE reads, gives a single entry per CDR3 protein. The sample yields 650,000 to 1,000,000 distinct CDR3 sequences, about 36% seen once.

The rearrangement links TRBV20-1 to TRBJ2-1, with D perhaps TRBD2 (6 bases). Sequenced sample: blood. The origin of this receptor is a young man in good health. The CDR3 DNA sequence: TGCAGTGCCCTTCCCGGGACTTCTCTGAATGAGCAGTTCTTC. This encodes CSALPGTSLNEQFF.